This T cell receptor beta chain was observed in a study of T cell responses to AZD1222 COVID-19 vaccine. Study findings and constraints: Receipt of two AZD1222 doses was followed by a rise in Spike-specific TCR breadth and depth.

Using immunoSEQ multiplex PCR, the repertoire was profiled, and TCRdb retains in-frame clones only, with some absent. The table shows 210,000 or so clones, with more than 85% occurring only once. The V gene lost 3 bases and the J gene lost 5 bases, with 11 bases spanning the gap. The CDR3 extends over 14 amino acids. Germline lookup yields CDR1 SGDLS and CDR2 YYNGEE. As for this clone: Its antigen is not identified.

V gene TRBV9 combines with J gene TRBJ2-2, with D tentatively TRBD2 (6 bases). The source material was peripheral blood, sampled on day 0 of MenACWY control vaccination. This clonotype was obtained from an adult in good health. The CDR3 protein is CASSEQGGTGELFF. CDR3 coding DNA: TGTGCCAGCAGCGAGCAGGGAGGAACCGGGGAGCTGTTTTTT.